The 14 T cell receptor beta chains given below trace back to one sample, sequenced in a study of Ad26.COV2.S vaccination and SARS-CoV-2 variants. Data came from immunoSEQ multiplex PCR; TCRdb stores just in-frame clones and leaves some out. Counted here are some 180,000 clones, approximately 90% occurring once; the ten biggest clones make up under 7.5%. The material sequenced was peripheral blood, taken after recovery from COVID-19. These TCRs come from a human donor who had recovered from COVID-19.

J is TRBJ1-5 and V is TRBV4-1; no clear D gene. From germline, CDR1 is MGHRA and CDR2 YSYEKL. This CDR3 region has 14 residues. The V gene lost 0 bases and the J gene lost 10 bases, with 13 bases spanning the gap. This CDR3 is CASSQEGGIPPQHF. CDR3 nucleotide sequence: TGCGCCAGCAGCCAAGAAGGAGGGATTCCCCCCCAGCATTTT.

This clone has just one count. This chain uses TRBV4-1 with TRBJ2-5, with 8 bases identical to TRBD2. The CDR3 spans 17 residues. V was pared by 0 bases and J by 4 bases, with 10 bases of the junction left unmatched. In germline, CDR1 is MGHRA, CDR2 YSYEKL. CDR3 DNA: TGCGCCAGCAGCCAAGATCGGGGCGGGGGGCCCCGAGAGACCCAGTACTTC. Its protein is CASSQDRGGGPRETQYF.

The chain has TRBV28 and TRBJ2-1, with 15 positions matching TRBD2. CDR1 and CDR2 from the germline V gene are MDHEN and SYDVKM. With 5 bases clipped from V and 2 bases from J, the junction kept 4 bases outside the gene matches. The CDR3 covers 17 residues. CDR3 DNA: TGTGCCAGCAGTGTAGGACTAGCGGGGGGGCCCTACAATGAGCAGTTCTTC. Translated, it gives CASSVGLAGGPYNEQFF.

On this clone: The sample has other DNA sequences that encode this CDR3 too. The V call is TRBV14, the J call TRBJ1-5; tentatively, D is TRBD1 (6 bases). V was clipped by 1 base and J by 4 bases, with 11 bases between them. The CDR3 length is 15 residues. Germline CDR1 is SGHDN and CDR2 is FVKESK. CDR3 residues: CASSQAGVSNQPQHF. For the CDR3, the DNA is TGTGCCAGCAGCCAAGCAGGGGTTTCGAATCAGCCCCAGCATTTT.

The chain combines TRBV6-5 with TRBJ1-1; 12 bases line up with TRBD1. There are 14 residues in the CDR3. The germline CDR1 and CDR2 sequences are MNHEY and SVGAGI. V was clipped by 8 bases and J by 5 bases; unmatched bases: 6. CDR3 bases: TGTGCCAGCGCCCGGGACAGGGGGCGGACTGAAGCTTTCTTT. It translates to CASARDRGRTEAFF.

The chain links TRBV11-1 to TRBJ2-1; 10 nucleotides align to TRBD1. Unmatched junction bases numbered 10, after V lost 5 bases and J lost 6 bases. The CDR3 is 16 amino acids. CDR1 and CDR2 (germline): SGHAT, FQDESV (reference sequence). The CDR3 nucleotides read TGTGCCAGCAGCCGTTACGGGACAGGGGATTCCAATGAGCAGTTCTTC. This codes for CASSRYGTGDSNEQFF. The full variable domain, in which reference TRBV11-1 and TRBJ2-1 provide the parts outside the CDR3, is EAEVAQSPRYKITEKSQAVAFWCDPISGHATLYWYRQILGQGPELLVQFQDESVVDDSQLPKDRFSAERLKGVDSTLKIQPAELGDSAMYLCASSRYGTGDSNEQFFGPGTRLTVL.

This clone was observed a handful of times. The V and J genes are TRBV28 and TRBJ1-5; TRBD1 might be the D (6 bases). Trimming took off 5 bases at V and 9 bases at J, with 17 bases between the two ends. Germline V gene sequence: CDR1 MDHEN, CDR2 SYDVKM. The CDR3 extends over 14 amino acids. CDR3 bases: TGTGCCAGCAGTAACTCGGGGGGGGCACGGCCCCAGCATTTT. Translated, it gives CASSNSGGARPQHF.

The rearrangement links TRBV7-2 to TRBJ2-3; D not certain. The CDR3 is 14 amino acids. V lost 0 bases and J lost 0, with 4 bases in between. Germline CDR1 reads SGHTA; CDR2 reads FQGNSA. The CDR3 here is CASSLAPSTDTQYF. CDR3 nucleotides: TGTGCCAGCAGCTTAGCGCCAAGCACAGATACGCAGTATTTT.

V usage is TRBV29-1 and J usage is TRBJ2-5; D gene unclear. Germline V gene lookup returns CDR1 SQVTM and CDR2 ANQGSEA. V shed 3 bases and J shed 1 base, with 9 bases lying between them. The CDR3 consists of 13 residues. CDR3 DNA: TGCAGCGTTGACCCGGCTAGCCAAGAGACCCAGTACTTC. Amino acids: CSVDPASQETQYF.

The DNA for the CDR3 is TGTGCCAGCTCACCTGGGACCCGGGGGAACACCGGGGAGCTGTTTTTT. Protein product: CASSPGTRGNTGELFF. This chain links TRBV18 with TRBJ2-2, with D perhaps assigned TRBD1 or TRBD2 (5 bases each). This CDR3 comprises 16 residues. Deletions cut 3 bases from V and 1 base from J, with 12 bases between. The germline V gene encodes CDR1 KGHSH and CDR2 LQKENI.

The J gene is TRBJ1-3, the V gene TRBV5-1; 7 bases fit TRBD1. This CDR3 comprises 19 residues. Losses at the gene ends were 5 bases for V and 2 bases for J; bases not matched to a gene: 19. The V gene's germline CDR1 is SGHRS and CDR2 YFSETQ. CDR3 DNA sequence: TGCGCCAGCAGTACGGGGATGACAGGGACATACGTGGCTGGAAACACCATATATTTT. Its translation is CASSTGMTGTYVAGNTIYF.

The chain carries TRBV30 and TRBJ2-2; a weak D match, TRBD1 (5 bases). CDR1 GTSNPN and CDR2 SVGIG come from the germline V gene (reference sequence). The CDR3 has 13 amino acids. V was shortened by 5 bases and J by 7 bases, with 14 bases between the two germline ends. The DNA of the CDR3 is TGTGCCTGGGAGTTAAGGGGTGGCGGGGAGCTGTTTTTT. This gives the protein CAWELRGGGELFF.

The gene calls are TRBV12-5 and TRBJ2-3; maybe TRBD1 (6 bases). The CDR3 extends over 12 amino acids. Trimming removed 7 bases from V and 6 bases from J, with 11 bases in between. Per germline, CDR1 LGHNT and CDR2 FRNRAP. The CDR3: CASAPQGDTQYF. CDR3 bases: TGTGCTAGTGCCCCCCAGGGGGATACGCAGTATTTT.

V is TRBV28 and J is TRBJ1-4; D unresolved. The ends were cut back, 6 bases at V and 4 bases at J, with 15 bases in the middle. The CDR3 covers 15 residues. Germline V gene lookup returns CDR1 MDHEN and CDR2 SYDVKM. The CDR3 loop is CASSLEASFNEKLFF. CDR3 nucleotide sequence: TGTGCCAGCAGCCTGGAGGCTAGCTTTAATGAAAAACTGTTTTTT.